This record concerns one TCR beta chain sequence. As yet, its antigen is unknown. The CDR3 covers 14 residues. The V gene lost 8 bases and the J gene lost 7 bases, with 18 bases spanning the gap. The germline V gene has CDR1 LNHDA and CDR2 SQIVND (reference sequence). These data come from a study of cytomegalovirus exposure and HLA in healthy donors. Study results and caveats: The study designated roughly 160 TCR beta chains cytomegalovirus-associated. The classifier reportedly diagnosed cytomegalovirus status with high sensitivity and specificity.

The table came from immunoSEQ multiplex PCR; TCRdb's copy has only in-frame clones and leaves some out. The data show some 150,000 clones, roughly 89% seen once. The source material was PBMCs. The rearrangement links TRBV19 to TRBJ1-3, with D possibly being TRBD1 (6 bases). This receptor was obtained from a man aged 18 to 30 in good health and CMV-seropositive. In DNA, the CDR3 is TGTGCCAGTCATTCGCAACAGGGTATGAACACCATATATTTT. Amino acids: CASHSQQGMNTIYF.